This record covers a single T cell receptor (beta chain). The antigen is not known. The CDR3 extends over 19 amino acids. Trimming stripped 2 bases from V and 0 bases from J, with 20 bases between. The V gene's germline CDR1 is LGHNA and CDR2 YNFKEQ. This entry belongs to a study of cytomegalovirus exposure and HLA in healthy donors. The wider study: Earlier, about 180 million T cells were analyzed, and more than 100 million unique TCR beta sequences were found among them.

General observations from the study: A later analysis linked a missense variant in DCLRE1C to the trimming of TCR beta V and J genes.

Donors were ostensibly healthy at sampling, although undocumented immune exposures were probable. 60 Vbeta and 13 Jbeta primers were used in PCR. Profiled with immunoSEQ multiplex PCR; TCRdb holds only in-frame clones, not every one. Here the sample spans about 140,000 clones, 75% being singletons. V and J are TRBV4-2 and TRBJ2-1; perhaps TRBD1 as D (6 bases). The sequence was collected from a man aged 40-49 years in good health and CMV-seronegative. The sequencing sample was made of PBMCs. Written as DNA, the CDR3 is TGTGCCAGCAGCCAATACAGAGGCCAAGGGGGAAGCTCCTACAATGAGCAGTTCTTC. It specifies CASSQYRGQGGSSYNEQFF.